This T cell receptor (beta chain) was identified during a study of blood T cell repertoires in COVID-19. Clones were sequenced by immunoSEQ multiplex PCR, and TCRdb holds only the in-frame ones, with some missing. The table lists about 440,000 clones, roughly 85% of them singletons, with approximately 2% in the top ten. CDR3 length: 12 residues. The germline V and J ends were trimmed by 3 bases and 3 bases, with 5 bases remaining between them. From germline, CDR1 is LNHDA and CDR2 SQIVND (reference sequence). The receptor was isolated from a woman aged 18 to 35 with acute COVID-19. Sequenced material: PBMCs or T cells enriched from blood (not recorded which). The J gene is TRBJ1-2, the V gene TRBV19; no reliable D call. CDR3: CASSIQDYGYTF. The CDR3 DNA reads as TGTGCCAGTAGTATCCAGGACTATGGCTACACCTTC.